This TCR beta chain was sequenced during a study of blood T cell dynamics during melanoma immunotherapy (dated by TCRdb to the early 2020s). Context from the whole study: The patients had metastatic melanoma and were given first-line pembrolizumab or nivolumab plus ipilimumab as standard of care in the United Kingdom. To find early correlates of response, peripheral T cell receptor repertoires were profiled in metastatic melanoma patients before and after one cycle of checkpoint inhibitor therapy. Consecutive patients formed a training cohort, and a further independent group of patients from the same centre was pooled into an external validation set.

Study-wide conclusions, independent of this receptor: Of the sorted CD8+ subsets, TIE cells had both the greatest clonality and the greatest similarity to cfDNA CDR3 sequences, which suggests active turnover converging on dominant clones. The relatively small sample size was recognized as a factor that could limit how well the results generalize. Whether the T cell clones driving repertoire changes were melanoma-specific or reflected general immune activation could not be determined in the study.

Note on this clone: This clone's antigen is unknown. No quality values exist for individual bases; no much larger clone is one base distant.

The CDR3 spans 14 residues, from the cysteine through the phenylalanine. Just the 42-base CDR3 DNA is kept, in frame starting at base 1. Trimming accounts for 6 bases at V and 4 bases at J, while the number of junction bases matched to no gene is 5. The germline V gene gives CDR1 as MNHEY and CDR2 as SVGAGI. The time point label corresponds to: week 3, after first cycle of checkpoint inhibitor. Blood samples were collected before treatment (T0) and at week 3 (W3), after the first cycle of checkpoint blockade. Except for two patients with rapid clinical progression, response was assessed 12 weeks after the first infusion by RECIST 1.1; disease control meant complete response, partial response or stable disease. Patients were excluded for prior systemic cancer treatment, concomitant immunosuppressant therapy or synchronous other active malignancies. Sorted CD8+ memory and naive T cell subsets were sequenced at T0 and W3 from six patients, of whom three were progressing and three had disease control. Lymphoprep and SepMate tubes were used to isolate PBMC from blood, and red cell lysis was then performed. QIAamp DNA Blood Mini kits were used to extract DNA from PBMC and from sorted T cell subsets. CD8+ T cell subsets were live-sorted on a FACSAria III cytometer and were frozen prior to DNA extraction. For flow cytometry, fresh PBMC were kept at 4 degrees C in PBS with 2% fetal bovine serum and analyzed within 25 hours.

For each sorted CD8+ T cell subset, the entire amount of extracted DNA went into the assay. The immunoSEQ TCRb Assay kit was used according to manufacturer instructions to amplify TCR beta CDR3 sequences from genomic DNA. The KAPA Library Quantification Kit for Illumina platforms was used to quantify pooled libraries by qPCR. Sequencing of the pooled libraries was done on an Illumina NextSeq 500, with clustering at roughly 0.6-1.1 pM. Concerning the study's data processing: The TCR data were analyzed using immunoSEQ ANALYZER and the R LymphoSeq package. A rearrangement efficiency score was calculated as productive divided by the sum of productive and non-productive CDR3 sequences. Clonality was measured with the Gini coefficient and diversity with the Renyi index at alpha=1, and both measures were compared pairwise between timepoints within each patient. Clonal relatedness, based on an edit distance of 3, and repertoire similarity, based on the Bhattacharyya coefficient, were both computed in LymphoSeq. Linear discriminant analysis on week-3 changes in clonality and diversity was built with the R MASS and caret packages to classify response. TCRdb limited this immuneACCESS table to in-frame rearrangements with V and J called. A share of clones is missing; checked studies link under half to unresolved V genes, and the rest is unexplained. V and J calls and clone size are copied from that table; D and trimming were computed from the DNA. The sample table lists roughly 780 clones, approximately 68% of them with a count of one. The biggest ten clones account for 27% of the sample.

The sequences come from central memory CD8+ T cells from blood, collected from a patient treated with checkpoint blockade. The source of this sequence is a human donor with melanoma. The sequence links TRBV6-5 to TRBJ2-1; 8 bases in between match TRBD2. The CDR3 protein: CASRAGGPYNEQFF. The nucleotide sequence is given as TGTGCCAGCAGGGCGGGGGGACCATACAATGAGCAGTTCTTC.